Following are 15 T cell receptor beta chains from one sample sequenced in a study of blood T cells in healthy people across ages. A sample-barcoded 5' primer and a J-beta primer mix were used in a second PCR of roughly 7 to 11 cycles. One entry per CDR3 protein results from TCRdb running MiXCR on the 5' RACE reads. This sample yields about 1,800,000 distinct CDR3 sequences, of which 28% are seen a single time; roughly 8% belongs to the top ten. Sequencing input: blood. The receptors were sampled from a young woman in good health.

The sample holds a few counts of this clonotype. This chain joins TRBV5-1 and TRBJ1-4; D not resolved. The CDR3 extends over 16 amino acids. The V end was cut by 5 bases, the J end by 0 bases, with 14 bases between. Germline-derived CDR1 and CDR2 are SGHRS and YFSETQ. For the CDR3, the DNA is TGCGCCAGCAGTTCCACCGCGGGTTCAACTAATGAAAAACTGTTTTTT. Amino acid sequence: CASSSTAGSTNEKLFF.

This clonotype was recorded a few times. V usage is TRBV21-1 and J usage is TRBJ2-5; the table gives TRBD2 as D, unverified against the DNA. TRBV21-1 is described as a pseudogene. The CDR3 is 15 amino acids. As DNA, the CDR3 is TGTGCCAGCAGTACTCGACTAGCCGAAAAAGAGACCCAGTACTTC. Protein product: CASSTRLAEKETQYF.

This clonotype was observed a few times. The chain is built from TRBV30 and TRBJ2-1, with 10 bases lining up with TRBD2. The V and J ends lost 5 bases and 0 bases, in that order; junction bases with no gene match: 7. The germline gives CDR1 GTSNPN, CDR2 SVGIG (reference sequence). The CDR3 is 16 residues long. CDR3 bases: TGTGCCTGGGTCCGAGCGGGGGGGAGCTCCTACAATGAGCAGTTCTTC. Its translation is CAWVRAGGSSYNEQFF. The full variable domain, in which reference TRBV30 and TRBJ2-1 provide the parts outside the CDR3, is SQTIHQWPATLVQPVGSPLSLECTVEGTSNPNLYWYRQAAGRGLQLLFYSVGIGQISSEVPQNLSASRPQDRQFILSSKKLLLSDSGFYLCAWVRAGGSSYNEQFFGPGTRLTVL.

The chain recombines TRBV4-2 with TRBJ2-1, with 8 bases aligning to TRBD2. The CDR3 runs to 14 residues. Germline trimming cut 4 bases from V and 6 bases from J; bases unmatched to any gene: 5. CDR1 is LGHNA, CDR2 YNFKEQ, per germline. This CDR3 is CASSLRTSPNEQFF. CDR3 in DNA: TGTGCCAGCAGCCTTCGGACTAGCCCCAATGAGCAGTTCTTC.

This clonotype was seen ten or more times. This sequence joins TRBV20-1 and TRBJ2-1; D might be TRBD1 (5 bases). Trimming pared 0 bases from V and 9 bases from J, leaving 12 bases between. The CDR3 consists of 13 residues. Germline values: CDR1 DFQATT, CDR2 SNEGSKA (reference sequence). The CDR3 here is CSARDYRTFEQFF. Written as DNA, the CDR3 is TGCAGTGCTAGAGATTACAGGACATTTGAGCAGTTCTTC.

The sample holds many counts of this clonotype. The chain has TRBV7-9 and TRBJ2-5, with a weak D call TRBD2 (5 bases). Germline V CDR1 and CDR2: SEHNR, FQNEAQ (reference sequence). V dropped 3 bases and J dropped 0 bases, with 11 bases sitting between them. The CDR3 runs 15 residues. The CDR3 DNA is TGTGCCAGCAGCTTTTCCGGGGATTACCAAGAGACCCAGTACTTC. Protein product: CASSFSGDYQETQYF.

The sample holds many counts of this clonotype. This chain uses TRBV20-1 with TRBJ2-1, with TRBD2 matching 15 bases. V was clipped by 6 bases and J by 8 bases; unmatched bases: 8. Germline V gives CDR1 DFQATT, CDR2 SNEGSKA (reference sequence). The CDR3 sequence is 15 residues long. The DNA for the CDR3 is TGCAGTGCCCCAGGACTAGCGGGGGGGCTGTATGAGCAGTTCTTC. This codes for CSAPGLAGGLYEQFF.

CDR3 coding DNA: TGTGCCACCAGCGCCAATACAGTGAACACTGAAGCTTTCTTT. It codes for CATSANTVNTEAFF. The rearrangement links TRBV15 to TRBJ1-1, with unresolved D. CDR1 is LNHNV, CDR2 YYDKDF, per germline (reference sequence). The CDR3 spans 14 residues. Trimming removed 5 bases at V and 0 bases at J, with 10 bases between.

The CDR3 DNA sequence: TGCAGTGCGGTGCGGACTAGCGGGAGCCACGAGCAGTACTTC. Protein: CSAVRTSGSHEQYF. J is TRBJ2-5 and V is TRBV20-1; 13 nucleotides agree with TRBD2. The DNA end lines up better with TRBJ2-7; the J call may be wrong. The germline gives CDR1 DFQATT, CDR2 SNEGSKA (reference sequence). This CDR3 has 14 amino acids.

Turning to this clonotype: This sequence may be a read error, since a much larger clone differs from it by one base. This chain links TRBV12-3 or TRBV12-4 with TRBJ1-4, with TRBD1 matching 10 bases. The CDR3 has 15 amino acids. The CDR3 reads CASSRMTGGAGKRFF. CDR3 in DNA: TGTGCCAGCAGTCGGATGACAGGGGGCGCCGGCAAACGGTTTTTT.

In the case of this clonotype: A much larger clone differs by one base, so this may be a read error. The V gene is TRBV20-1, the J gene TRBJ2-1; TRBD2 might be the D (6 bases). The CDR3 is 16 amino acids. Germline lookup yields CDR1 DFQATT and CDR2 SNEGSKA (reference sequence). As DNA, the CDR3 is TGCAGTGCTCCGGACCGGGGCGGGACGGGACTCAATCAGCAGTTCTTC. It yields the protein CSAPDRGGTGLNQQFF.

The chain links TRBV20-1 to TRBJ2-1; the D gene is possibly TRBD1 (5 bases). This CDR3 has 17 amino acids. Trimming removed 2 bases at V and 4 bases at J, with 21 bases between. The germline gives CDR1 DFQATT, CDR2 SNEGSKA (reference sequence). The CDR3 loop is CSARSPLGKTEYNEQFF. Here the CDR3 DNA reads TGCAGTGCTAGAAGCCCTCTAGGCAAGACAGAATACAATGAGCAGTTCTTC.

This clonotype has more than one count but fewer than ten. DNA for the CDR3: TGTGCCAGCAGCAAGGGAGCGGGAGACGAGCAGTACTTC. It encodes CASSKGAGDEQYF. The gene calls are TRBV7-9 and TRBJ2-7, with 8 bases lining up with TRBD2. Germline CDR1 SEHNR, CDR2 FQNEAQ (reference sequence). V lost 5 bases, J lost 5 bases, and 5 bases stayed unmatched. CDR3 size: 13 residues. Using reference TRBV7-9 and TRBJ2-7 for the parts outside the CDR3, the full variable domain is DTGVSQNPRHKITKRGQNVTFRCDPISEHNRLYWYRQTLGQGPEFLTYFQNEAQLEKSRLLSDRFSAERPKGSFSTLEIQRTEQGDSAMYLCASSKGAGDEQYFGPGTRLTVT.

There are a few counts of this clonotype. This rearrangement joins TRBV10-3 to TRBJ2-3; perhaps D is TRBD1 or TRBD2 (6 bases each). The CDR3 is 16 residues long. The V gene lost 6 bases and the J gene lost 2 bases, with 18 bases spanning the gap. Germline lookup yields CDR1 ENHRY and CDR2 SYGVKD. CDR3 in DNA: TGTGCCATCAGGGAGGGGGGCAGGAACCCCACAGATACGCAGTATTTT. Amino acids: CAIREGGRNPTDTQYF.

This clonotype was seen repeatedly, ten times or more. V and J are TRBV2 and TRBJ2-5, with a possible D match to TRBD1 (6 bases). The V gene's germline CDR1 is SNHLY and CDR2 FYNNEI. V shed 3 bases and J shed 1 base, with 6 bases lying between them. CDR3 size: 13 residues. The CDR3 spells CASSEDSQETQYF. The CDR3 region has the DNA TGTGCCAGCAGTGAGGACAGCCAAGAGACCCAGTACTTC.